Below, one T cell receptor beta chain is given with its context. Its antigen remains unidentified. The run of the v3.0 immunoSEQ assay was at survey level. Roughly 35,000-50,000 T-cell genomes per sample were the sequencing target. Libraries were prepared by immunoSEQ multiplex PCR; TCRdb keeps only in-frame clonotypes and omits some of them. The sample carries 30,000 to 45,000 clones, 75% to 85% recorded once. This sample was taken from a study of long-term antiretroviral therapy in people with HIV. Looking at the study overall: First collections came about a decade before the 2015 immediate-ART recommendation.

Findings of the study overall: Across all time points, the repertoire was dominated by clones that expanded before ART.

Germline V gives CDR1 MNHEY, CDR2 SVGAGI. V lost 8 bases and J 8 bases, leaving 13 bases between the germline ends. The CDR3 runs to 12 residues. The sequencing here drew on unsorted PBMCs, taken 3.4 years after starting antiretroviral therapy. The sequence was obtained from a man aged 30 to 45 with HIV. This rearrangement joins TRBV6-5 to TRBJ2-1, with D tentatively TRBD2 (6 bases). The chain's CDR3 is CASGGTFYEQFF. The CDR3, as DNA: TGTGCCAGCGGAGGGACTTTCTATGAGCAGTTCTTC.